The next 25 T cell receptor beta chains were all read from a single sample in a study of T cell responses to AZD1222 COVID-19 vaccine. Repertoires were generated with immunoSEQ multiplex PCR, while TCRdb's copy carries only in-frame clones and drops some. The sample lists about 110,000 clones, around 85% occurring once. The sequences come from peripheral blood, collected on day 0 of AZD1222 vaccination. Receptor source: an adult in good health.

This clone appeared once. The CDR3 sequence: CASKGRGEGYPGYTF. The CDR3 DNA follows: TGTGCCAGTAAAGGGAGAGGGGAGGGATATCCTGGCTACACCTTC. This chain joins TRBV19 and TRBJ1-2; TRBD1 is a possible D gene (5 bases). This CDR3 has 15 amino acids. Germline V gives CDR1 LNHDA, CDR2 SQIVND (reference sequence). With 7 bases removed from V and 7 bases from J, the gap between germline ends came to 22 bases.

CDR3 amino acids: CAWEQGTTEAFF. CDR3 nucleotide sequence: TGTGCCTGGGAACAGGGTACCACTGAAGCTTTCTTT. This chain links TRBV30 with TRBJ1-1; perhaps TRBD1 as D (6 bases). The CDR3 runs 12 residues. Looked up from germline, CDR1 is GTSNPN and CDR2 is SVGIG (reference sequence). V shed 5 bases and J shed 4 bases, with 11 bases lying between them.

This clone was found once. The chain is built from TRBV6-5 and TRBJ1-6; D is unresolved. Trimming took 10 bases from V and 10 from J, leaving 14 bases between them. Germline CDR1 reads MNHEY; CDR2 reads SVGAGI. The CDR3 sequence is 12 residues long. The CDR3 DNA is TGTGCCACCAGAGCCTCGCAGTCACCCCTCCACTTT. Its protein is CATRASQSPLHF.

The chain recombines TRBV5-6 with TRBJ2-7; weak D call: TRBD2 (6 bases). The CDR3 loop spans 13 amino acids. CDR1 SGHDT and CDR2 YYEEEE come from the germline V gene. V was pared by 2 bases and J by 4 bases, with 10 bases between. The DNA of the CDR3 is TGTGCCAGCAGCTTCCTTCGGGAGTACGAGCAGTACTTC. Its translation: CASSFLREYEQYF.

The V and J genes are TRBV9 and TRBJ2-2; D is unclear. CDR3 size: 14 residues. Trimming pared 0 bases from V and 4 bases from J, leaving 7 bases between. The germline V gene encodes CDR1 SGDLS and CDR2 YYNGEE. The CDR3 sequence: CASSVDRPTGELFF. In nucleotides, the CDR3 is TGTGCCAGCAGCGTAGACCGACCCACCGGGGAGCTGTTTTTT.

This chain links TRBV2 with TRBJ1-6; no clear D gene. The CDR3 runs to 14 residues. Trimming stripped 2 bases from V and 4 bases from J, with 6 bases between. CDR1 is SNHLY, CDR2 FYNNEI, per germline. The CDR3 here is CASSEQIYNSPLHF. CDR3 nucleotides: TGTGCCAGCAGTGAACAGATTTATAATTCACCCCTCCACTTT. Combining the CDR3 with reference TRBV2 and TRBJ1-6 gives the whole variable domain EPEVTQTPSHQVTQMGQEVILRCVPISNHLYFYWYRQILGQKVEFLVSFYNNEISEKSEIFDDQFSVERPDGSNFTLKIRSTKLEDSAMYFCASSEQIYNSPLHFGNGTRLTVT.

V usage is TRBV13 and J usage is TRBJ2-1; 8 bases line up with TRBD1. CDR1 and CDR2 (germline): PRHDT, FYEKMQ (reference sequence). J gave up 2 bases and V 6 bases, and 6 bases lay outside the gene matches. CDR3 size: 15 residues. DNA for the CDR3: TGTGCCAGCAGTCCCGGGACAGGAACCTACAATGAGCAGTTCTTC. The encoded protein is CASSPGTGTYNEQFF.

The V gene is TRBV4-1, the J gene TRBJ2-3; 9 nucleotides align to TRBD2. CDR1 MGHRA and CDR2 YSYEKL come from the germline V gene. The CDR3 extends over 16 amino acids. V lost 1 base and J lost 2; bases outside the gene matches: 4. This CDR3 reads CASSQASGVTTDTQYF. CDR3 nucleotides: TGCGCCAGCAGCCAAGCTAGCGGGGTGACCACAGATACGCAGTATTTT.

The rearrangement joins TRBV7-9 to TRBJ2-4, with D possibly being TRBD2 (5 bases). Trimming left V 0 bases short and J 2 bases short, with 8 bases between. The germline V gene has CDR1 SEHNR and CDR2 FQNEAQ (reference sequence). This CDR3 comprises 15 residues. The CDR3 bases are TGTGCCAGCAGCTTAGCGGGGAGTTCCAAAAACATTCAGTACTTC. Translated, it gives CASSLAGSSKNIQYF.

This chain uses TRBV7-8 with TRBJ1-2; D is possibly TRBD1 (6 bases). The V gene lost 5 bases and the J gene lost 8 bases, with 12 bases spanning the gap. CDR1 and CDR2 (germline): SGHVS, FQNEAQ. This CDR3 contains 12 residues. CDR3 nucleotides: TGTGCCAGCAGCCGTGGACAGTTCGGCTACACCTTC. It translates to CASSRGQFGYTF. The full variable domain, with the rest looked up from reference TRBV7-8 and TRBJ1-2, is GAGVSQSPRYKVAKRGQDVALRCDPISGHVSLFWYQQALGQGPEFLTYFQNEAQLDKSGLPSDRFFAERPEGSVSTLKIQRTQQEDSAVYLCASSRGQFGYTFGSGTRLTVV.

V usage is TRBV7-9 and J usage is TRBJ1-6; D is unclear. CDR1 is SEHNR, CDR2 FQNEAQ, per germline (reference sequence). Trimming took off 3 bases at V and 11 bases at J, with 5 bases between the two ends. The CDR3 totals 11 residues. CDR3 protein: CASSFGPPLHF. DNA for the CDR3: TGTGCCAGCAGCTTCGGTCCACCCCTCCACTTT.

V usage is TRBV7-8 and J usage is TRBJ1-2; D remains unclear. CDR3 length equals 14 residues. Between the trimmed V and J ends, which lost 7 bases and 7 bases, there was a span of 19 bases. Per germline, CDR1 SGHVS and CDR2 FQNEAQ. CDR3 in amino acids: CASIPSPFEGGYTF. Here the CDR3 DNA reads TGTGCCAGCATACCTAGCCCATTCGAGGGTGGCTACACCTTC. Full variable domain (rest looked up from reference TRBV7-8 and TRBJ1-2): GAGVSQSPRYKVAKRGQDVALRCDPISGHVSLFWYQQALGQGPEFLTYFQNEAQLDKSGLPSDRFFAERPEGSVSTLKIQRTQQEDSAVYLCASIPSPFEGGYTFGSGTRLTVV.

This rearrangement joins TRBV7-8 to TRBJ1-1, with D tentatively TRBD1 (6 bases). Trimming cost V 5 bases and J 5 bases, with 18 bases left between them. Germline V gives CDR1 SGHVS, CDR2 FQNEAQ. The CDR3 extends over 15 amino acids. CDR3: CASSQVNRVRTEAFF. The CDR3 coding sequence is TGTGCCAGCAGCCAAGTGAACAGGGTTCGGACTGAAGCTTTCTTT.

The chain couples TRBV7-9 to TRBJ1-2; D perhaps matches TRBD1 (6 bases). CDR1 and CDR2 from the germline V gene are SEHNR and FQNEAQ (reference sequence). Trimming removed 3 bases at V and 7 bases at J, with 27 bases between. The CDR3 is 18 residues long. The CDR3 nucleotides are TGTGCCAGCAGCTTGCTCCGGGGGGCATACGGACTGTTCTCTGGCTACACCTTC. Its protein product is CASSLLRGAYGLFSGYTF.

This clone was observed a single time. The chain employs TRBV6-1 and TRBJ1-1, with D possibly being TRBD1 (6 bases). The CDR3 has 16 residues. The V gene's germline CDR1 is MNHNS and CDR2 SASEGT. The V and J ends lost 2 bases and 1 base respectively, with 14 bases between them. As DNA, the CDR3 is TGTGCCAGCAGTGAATCTGAGGGGGTAGGGAACACTGAAGCTTTCTTT. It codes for CASSESEGVGNTEAFF.

CDR3 DNA: TGCGCCAGCAGTGAGTATGTAGGGACCTACGAGCAGTACTTC. This gives the protein CASSEYVGTYEQYF. This sequence joins TRBV10-2 and TRBJ2-7; D is uncertain. This CDR3 has 14 amino acids. Trimming pared 1 base from V and 2 bases from J, leaving 9 bases between. CDR1 is WSHSY, CDR2 SAAADI, per germline.

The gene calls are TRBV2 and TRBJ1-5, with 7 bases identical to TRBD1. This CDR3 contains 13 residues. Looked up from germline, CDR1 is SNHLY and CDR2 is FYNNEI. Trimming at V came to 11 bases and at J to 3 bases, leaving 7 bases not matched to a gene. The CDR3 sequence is CAGRDRVNQPQHF. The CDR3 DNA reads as TGTGCCGGCCGGGACAGAGTCAATCAGCCCCAGCATTTT.

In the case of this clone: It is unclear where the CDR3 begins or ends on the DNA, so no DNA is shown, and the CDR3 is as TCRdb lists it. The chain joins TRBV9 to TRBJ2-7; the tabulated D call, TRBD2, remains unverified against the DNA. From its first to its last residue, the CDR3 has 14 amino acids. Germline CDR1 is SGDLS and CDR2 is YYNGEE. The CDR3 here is CASSVGAGSYERYF.

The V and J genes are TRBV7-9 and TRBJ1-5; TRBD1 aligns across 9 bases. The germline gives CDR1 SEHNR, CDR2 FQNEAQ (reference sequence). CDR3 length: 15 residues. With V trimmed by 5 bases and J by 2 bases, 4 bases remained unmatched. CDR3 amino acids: CASSNGTGRNQPQHF. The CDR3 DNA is TGTGCCAGCAGCAACGGGACAGGGCGCAATCAGCCCCAGCATTTT.

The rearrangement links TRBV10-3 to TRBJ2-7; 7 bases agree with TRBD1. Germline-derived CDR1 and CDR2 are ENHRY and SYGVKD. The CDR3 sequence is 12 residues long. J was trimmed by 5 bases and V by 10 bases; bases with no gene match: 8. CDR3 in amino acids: CATKTGTHEQYF. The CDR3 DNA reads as TGTGCCACCAAGACAGGGACCCACGAGCAGTACTTC.

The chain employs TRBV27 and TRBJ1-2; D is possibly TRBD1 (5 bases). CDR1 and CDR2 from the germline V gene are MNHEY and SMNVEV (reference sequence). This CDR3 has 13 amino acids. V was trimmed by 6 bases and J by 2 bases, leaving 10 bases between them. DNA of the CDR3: TGTGCCAGCAGCCCGGGACCCAACTATGGCTACACCTTC. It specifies CASSPGPNYGYTF.

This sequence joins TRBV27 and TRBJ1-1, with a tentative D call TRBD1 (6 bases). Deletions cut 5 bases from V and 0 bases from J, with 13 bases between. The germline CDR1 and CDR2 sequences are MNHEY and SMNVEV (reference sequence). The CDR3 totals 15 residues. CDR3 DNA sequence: TGTGCCAGCAGTCCAGCGGGACACTTGAACACTGAAGCTTTCTTT. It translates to CASSPAGHLNTEAFF.

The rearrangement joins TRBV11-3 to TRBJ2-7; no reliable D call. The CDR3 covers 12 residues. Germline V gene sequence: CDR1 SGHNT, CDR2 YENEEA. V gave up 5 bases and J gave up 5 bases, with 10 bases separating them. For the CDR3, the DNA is TGTGCCAGCAGCCAGGAAACGAACGAGCAGTACTTC. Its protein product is CASSQETNEQYF.

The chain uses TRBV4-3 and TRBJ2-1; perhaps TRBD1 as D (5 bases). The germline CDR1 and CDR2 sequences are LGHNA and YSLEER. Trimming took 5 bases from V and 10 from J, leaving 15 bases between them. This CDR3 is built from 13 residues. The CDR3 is CASSFERGAEQFF. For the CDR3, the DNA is TGCGCCAGCAGCTTTGAAAGGGGCGCAGAGCAGTTCTTC.

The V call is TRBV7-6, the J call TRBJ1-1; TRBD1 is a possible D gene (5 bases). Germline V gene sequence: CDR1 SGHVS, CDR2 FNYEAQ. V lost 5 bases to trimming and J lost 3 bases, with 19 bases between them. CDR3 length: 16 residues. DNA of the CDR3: TGTGCCAGCAGCCCCCGAAGGGGCCCAGAGCACACTGAAGCTTTCTTT. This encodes CASSPRRGPEHTEAFF.